This T cell receptor beta chain appears in the sequencing data of a study of human T cells and chemical hapten exposure. Overall study context: Skin on the upper inner arm, roughly 2 cm by roughly 2 cm in size, was sensitized with 2% DPC.

The library put unique molecular identifiers onto individual cDNA molecules. TCRdb re-derived calls from the RACE reads in MiXCR, one entry per CDR3 protein. The table shows 200,000 to 300,000 distinct CDR3 sequences, with 7.5% to 9% occurring only once. The J segment lost 1 base and the V segment lost 3 bases, leaving 2 bases of the junction unmatched. This CDR3 contains 13 residues. The germline gives CDR1 DFQATT, CDR2 SNEGSKA (reference sequence). Time point reported: pre-sensitization, week 0. The treatment was: therapeutic diphenylcyclopropenone sensitization with weekly scalp DPC. Study-wide results and caveats: High-frequency TCRs, those above 1 in 1000, stayed the same after DPC sensitization. There was alopecia in the donors, so their immune response may differ from that of healthy people.

Concerning this clonotype: The antigen remains undetermined.

The V call is TRBV20-1, the J call TRBJ2-5; 7 nucleotides match TRBD1. The sequenced sample was whole blood, obtained in connection with sensitization to the hapten diphenylcyclopropenone (DPC). This clonotype was obtained from a woman in her 40s with alopecia areata. Some clones in this sample may be carry-over from other donors' samples. CDR3 loop: CSARGQTQETQYF. The CDR3 coding sequence is TGCAGTGCTAGGGGACAGACCCAAGAGACCCAGTACTTC.